This T cell receptor beta chain derives from a study of shared clonotypes between healthy human individuals. The wider study: Per-donor plates numbered three CD4 naive, three CD4 memory, two CD8 naive and one CD8 memory. Study conclusions and caveats: Tissue TCR repertoires likely differ from these blood-only repertoires.

About this clone itself: What it binds is unknown.

The V and J ends lost 5 bases and 6 bases, in that order; junction bases with no gene match: 11. CDR1 is MGHRA and CDR2 is YSYEKL in the germline V gene. The CDR3 is 15 amino acids. Some clones are missing from TCRdb's copy, which holds only in-frame ones; the method was immunoSEQ multiplex PCR. The data contain approximately 2.3 million clones, approximately 93% of them singletons. This chain uses TRBV4-1 with TRBJ2-7, with TRBD1 matching 9 bases. The receptor was derived from a man younger than 30 in good health. Some clones in this sample may be carry-over from other donors' samples. The sequencing input was naive CD4+ T cells from PBMCs. Noted subset: CD45RA+ positively selected. The CDR3 here is CASSYGQGRRPEQYF. Written as DNA, the CDR3 is TGCGCCAGCAGCTACGGACAGGGGCGTAGACCCGAGCAGTACTTC.